Listed below are T cell receptor beta chains from one sample, sequenced in a study of cytomegalovirus exposure and HLA in healthy donors. Profiling relied on immunoSEQ multiplex PCR, and the TCRdb table lists in-frame clones only, not all of them. The sample shows 60,000 to 100,000 clones, over 70% of them seen only once. The source material was PBMCs. The source is a middle-aged man in good health and CMV-seronegative. Each CDR3 is given with its conserved first and last residue. D genes are given only for firm matches. Size is stated for part of the rows, as once, few or many counts, or as a class when the clone is expanded.

v_call	j_call	d_call	clone_size	cdr3_aa	cdr3_nt
TRBV9	TRBJ2-1	TRBD1	.	CASSTRTGAYNEQFF	TGTGCCAGCAGCACTAGGACAGGCGCCTACAATGAGCAGTTCTTC
TRBV5-4	TRBJ2-5	.	.	CASSWTEDKETQYF	TGTGCCAGCAGCTGGACAGAGGATAAAGAGACCCAGTACTTC
TRBV2	TRBJ2-5	TRBD1	.	CASSDITRQGQETQYF	TGTGCCAGCAGTGATATCACCCGACAGGGACAAGAGACCCAGTACTTC
TRBV11-3	TRBJ2-3	TRBD2	.	CASSLLGSSGRTDTQYF	TGTGCCAGCAGCTTATTAGGTTCTAGCGGGAGGACAGATACGCAGTATTTT
TRBV6-5	TRBJ2-3	TRBD2	.	CAASGRVGSTDTQYF	TGTGCCGCTAGCGGGAGGGTCGGTAGCACAGATACGCAGTATTTT
TRBV6-5	TRBJ1-4	.	.	CATSRGTQEKLFF	TGTGCCACCTCTCGGGGGACGCAAGAAAAACTGTTTTTT
TRBV28	TRBJ2-7	.	.	CASSFRGEQYF	TGTGCCAGCAGTTTTAGGGGCGAGCAGTACTTC
TRBV5-1	TRBJ2-6	.	once	CASSLEGTQATGANGLTF	TGCGCCAGCAGCTTGGAGGGCACCCAAGCCACTGGGGCCAACGGCCTGACTTTC
TRBV19	TRBJ1-1	TRBD1	.	CASSPSTGVMNTEAFF	TGTGCCAGTAGTCCGTCGACAGGGGTTATGAACACTGAAGCTTTCTTT
TRBV11-1	TRBJ2-1	TRBD2	.	CASSYKAGGPYNEQFF	TGTGCCAGCAGTTACAAAGCGGGAGGGCCCTACAATGAGCAGTTCTTC
TRBV5-4	TRBJ1-4	.	once	CASSDLDRGKLFF	TGTGCCAGCAGCGACCTGGACAGAGGGAAACTGTTTTTT